The clone carrying this T cell receptor beta chain was seen only a few times. The target antigen is unknown. These data come from a study of blood T cell dynamics during melanoma immunotherapy. General study results and limits: At W3, later disease-control patients showed bifurcated PBMC repertoire changes, unlike progressors.

A fixed DNA input of about 350 ng was used per bulk PBMC sample. The method was immunoSEQ multiplex PCR; TCRdb's version includes in-frame clones alone and lacks a portion of them. The data hold 10,000 to 13,000 clones, with about 88% observed a single time. V gave up 0 bases and J gave up 3 bases, with 12 bases separating them. The CDR3 totals 16 residues. Germline CDR1 reads MGHRA; CDR2 reads YSYEKL. Time point noted: week 3, after first cycle of checkpoint inhibitor. Samples come from before therapy and from week 3 after the first blockade cycle. No patient had earlier systemic cancer treatment, concurrent immunosuppressants, or another active cancer.

Sequences were derived from blood, sampled from a patient treated with checkpoint blockade. V usage is TRBV4-1 and J usage is TRBJ1-5, with unresolved D. The clonotype was recovered from a human donor with melanoma. CDR3 DNA: TGCGCCAGCAGCCAAGATCAGTCCGGATTCAATCAGCCCCAGCATTTT. It translates to CASSQDQSGFNQPQHF.